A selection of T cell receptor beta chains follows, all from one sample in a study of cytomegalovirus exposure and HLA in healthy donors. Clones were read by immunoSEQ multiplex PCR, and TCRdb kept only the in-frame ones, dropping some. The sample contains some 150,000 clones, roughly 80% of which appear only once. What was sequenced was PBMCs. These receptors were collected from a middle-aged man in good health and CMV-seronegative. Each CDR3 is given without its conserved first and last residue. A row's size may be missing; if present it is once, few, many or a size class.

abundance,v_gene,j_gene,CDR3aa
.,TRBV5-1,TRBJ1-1,ASSLDRADTEAF
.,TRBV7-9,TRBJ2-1,ASSLGTDYNEQF
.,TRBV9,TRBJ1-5,ASSSGTGGLPQH
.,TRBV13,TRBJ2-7,ASSSGGTGGFSVYEQY
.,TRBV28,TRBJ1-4,ASSLLGGQGTSF
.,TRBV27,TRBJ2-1,ASSSAGALNEQF
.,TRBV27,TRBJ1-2,ASSRTGNYGYT
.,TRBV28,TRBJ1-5,ASSLWSGAASNQPQH
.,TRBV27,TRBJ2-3,ASSLSRGGPDTQY
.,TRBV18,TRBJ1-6,ASSPGGNSPLH
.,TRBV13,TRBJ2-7,ASSSRTSYEQY
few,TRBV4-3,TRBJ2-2,ASSQAYRGATGELF
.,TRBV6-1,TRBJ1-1,ASIRTGHVDTEAF
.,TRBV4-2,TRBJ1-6,ASSQTTDRAGNSPLH
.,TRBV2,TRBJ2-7,AGSASGGYEQY
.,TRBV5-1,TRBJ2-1,ASSLVAGGRNEQF
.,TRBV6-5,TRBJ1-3,APPIGGACGNTIY
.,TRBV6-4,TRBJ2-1,ASSDPGSPYNEQF
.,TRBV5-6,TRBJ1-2,ASSLKQGRKGYT
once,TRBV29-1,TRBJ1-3,SVDGGAGNTIY
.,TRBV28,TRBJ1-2,ASSLFFPTVNYGYT
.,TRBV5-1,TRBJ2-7,ASSLTIGASEYEQY
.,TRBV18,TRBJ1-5,ASSLDQGNQPQH
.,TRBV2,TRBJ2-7,ASSVLAVYEQY
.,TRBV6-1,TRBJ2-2,ASSGQRVAGELF
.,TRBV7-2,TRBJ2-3,ASSGRLAGLADTQY
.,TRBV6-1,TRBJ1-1,ASSEFPELRGDTEAF
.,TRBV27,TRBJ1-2,ASSGQGGGYT
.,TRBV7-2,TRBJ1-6,ASSLGTATFSYNLFH
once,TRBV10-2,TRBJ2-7,ASSEPRGEQY
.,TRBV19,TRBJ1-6,AGSAGNGSPLH
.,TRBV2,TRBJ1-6,ASSDRVGSPLH
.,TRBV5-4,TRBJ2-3,ASSPSGGDTQY
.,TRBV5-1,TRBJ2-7,ASSSQGGLNEQY
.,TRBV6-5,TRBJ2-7,ASSYAGIAVSYEQY
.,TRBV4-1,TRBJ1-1,ASSHGPRDRGGTEAF
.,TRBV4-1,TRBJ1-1,ASSHYRGHTEAF
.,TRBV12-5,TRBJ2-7,ASGYPSAYAYEQY
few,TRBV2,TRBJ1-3,ASSSQGLSSGNTIY
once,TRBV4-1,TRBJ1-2,ASSQAGGYT
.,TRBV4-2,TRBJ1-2,ASSQPRDGGSGYT
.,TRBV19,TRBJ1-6,ASSIRGFKNSPLH
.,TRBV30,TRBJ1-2,AWVPTGANYGYT
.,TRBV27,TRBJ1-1,ASSRRRDKNTEAF
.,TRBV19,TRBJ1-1,ASSIGGQLNTEAF
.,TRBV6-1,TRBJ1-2,ASSETGYYGYT
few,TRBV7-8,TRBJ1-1,ASSLVGGNTEAF
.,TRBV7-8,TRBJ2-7,ASSSRGGTNYEQY
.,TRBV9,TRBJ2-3,ASSVGGTVGLDTQY
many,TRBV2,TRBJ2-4,ASSGKGAAKNIQY
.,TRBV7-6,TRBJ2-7,ASSRDRTYEQY
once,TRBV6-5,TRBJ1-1,ASSALTGMNTEAF
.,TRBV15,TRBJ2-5,ATSRETTSGVETQY
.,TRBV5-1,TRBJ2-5,ASRINRGQETQY